What follows are 10 T cell receptor beta chains derived from one specimen sequenced in a study of T cell responses to AZD1222 COVID-19 vaccine. The method was immunoSEQ multiplex PCR; TCRdb's version includes in-frame clones alone and lacks a portion of them. Among nearly 95,000 clones listed, roughly nine tenths were seen once. The sample here was peripheral blood, taken 28 days after the second AZD1222 dose. The source is an adult who received the AZD1222 COVID-19 vaccine.

The V gene is TRBV4-2, the J gene TRBJ2-2, with D unresolved. Trimming shortened V by 0 bases and J by 8 bases, and 13 bases separated the two germline ends. Germline lookup yields CDR1 LGHNA and CDR2 YNFKEQ. This CDR3 contains 15 residues. The CDR3 spells CASSQDDLRRGELFF. The CDR3 nucleotides are TGTGCCAGCAGCCAAGATGACCTTCGGAGAGGGGAGCTGTTTTTT.

This clone was counted between two and nine times. CDR3 residues: CATSRMLGSNWATNEKLFF. The CDR3 DNA is TGTGCCACCAGCAGGATGCTTGGGTCAAACTGGGCAACTAATGAAAAACTGTTTTTT. V gene TRBV15 combines with J gene TRBJ1-4; D uncertain. CDR1 and CDR2 from the germline V gene are LNHNV and YYDKDF (reference sequence). The CDR3 covers 19 residues. V lost 3 bases and J 0 bases, leaving 20 bases between the germline ends.

The CDR3 is CASSAASGSSYNEQFF. The CDR3 DNA sequence: TGTGCCAGCAGCGCCGCTAGCGGGAGCTCCTACAATGAGCAGTTCTTC. The chain combines TRBV9 with TRBJ2-1, with 10 bases that match TRBD2. The V gene's germline CDR1 is SGDLS and CDR2 YYNGEE. This CDR3 comprises 16 residues. V was clipped by 3 bases and J by 0 bases; unmatched bases: 3.

The gene calls are TRBV6-1 and TRBJ2-7; 8 bases match TRBD2. Germline trimming cut 2 bases from V and 4 bases from J; bases unmatched to any gene: 13. Germline values: CDR1 MNHNS, CDR2 SASEGT. The CDR3 length is 17 residues. CDR3 nucleotides: TGTGCCAGCAGTGAACCAAACATAGCGGGGTCGGGTTACGAGCAGTACTTC. This gives the protein CASSEPNIAGSGYEQYF.

The J gene is TRBJ2-7, the V gene TRBV19; TRBD1 matches at 9 bases. Germline assignment: CDR1 LNHDA and CDR2 SQIVND (reference sequence). The CDR3 extends over 14 amino acids. J gave up 0 bases and V 3 bases, and 0 bases lay outside the gene matches. CDR3 amino acids: CASSMDRGSYEQYF. The CDR3 coding sequence is TGTGCCAGTAGTATGGACAGGGGCTCCTACGAGCAGTACTTC.

This clone was seen a handful of times. This rearrangement joins TRBV18 to TRBJ1-1; D ambiguous. The length of the CDR3 is 14 residues. Trimming took 1 base from V and 0 from J, leaving 6 bases between them. CDR1 is KGHSH and CDR2 is LQKENI in the germline V gene. The DNA for the CDR3 is TGTGCCAGCTCACCACAACAGCTGAACACTGAAGCTTTCTTT. Residues: CASSPQQLNTEAFF.

The gene calls are TRBV11-2 and TRBJ2-1, with 8 bases that match TRBD2. The CDR3 extends over 13 amino acids. V lost 7 bases to trimming and J lost 14 bases; unmatched junction nucleotides: 13. Germline lookup yields CDR1 SGHAT and CDR2 FQNNGV. The CDR3 DNA reads as TGTGCCAGCACCACCTTTGCGCGGGGGGTAAAGTTCTTC. Translating it yields CASTTFARGVKFF.

This chain links TRBV19 with TRBJ2-5; 8 bases align to TRBD1. V lost 0 bases, J lost 5 bases, and 8 bases stayed unmatched. The V gene's germline CDR1 is LNHDA and CDR2 SQIVND (reference sequence). This CDR3 has 16 residues. The CDR3 nucleotides are TGTGCCAGTAGTATAGATTGGACAGGGTATATGGAGACCCAGTACTTC. Encoded protein: CASSIDWTGYMETQYF.

CDR3 sequence (DNA): TGTGCCAGCAGCTTGGCGGGAACCTCCTATGGCTACACCTTC. Its protein product is CASSLAGTSYGYTF. V and J are TRBV5-6 and TRBJ1-2, with no clear D. The CDR3 is made up of 14 amino acids. Trimming took off 0 bases at V and 4 bases at J, with 10 bases between the two ends. Germline V gives CDR1 SGHDT, CDR2 YYEEEE.

The rearrangement links TRBV6-4 to TRBJ1-2; 10 nucleotides agree with TRBD1. Germline lookup yields CDR1 MRHNA and CDR2 SNTAGT. The V gene end was trimmed by 6 bases and the J gene end by 5 bases; junction bases not matched to a gene: 9. The CDR3 is 15 residues long. The CDR3 spells CASRPGTGATYGYTF. The CDR3, as DNA: TGTGCCAGCAGACCCGGGACAGGGGCTACTTATGGCTACACCTTC.